What follows are 8 T cell receptor beta chains derived from one specimen sequenced in a study of molecular identifiers for immune sequencing clone quantification. Each CDR3 protein gets one entry after TCRdb re-called the PCR reads with MiXCR. Of a few hundred thousand distinct CDR3 sequences listed, roughly a fifth are singletons. Sequencing was performed on naive CD8+ T cells from blood, with Jurkat cell RNA spiked in. The subset is: FACS-sorted CD8+CD4-CCR7+CD45RA+ naive T cells. These receptors came from a human donor in good health. Some libraries in this study had Jurkat cell RNA spiked in.

The genes are TRBV19 and TRBJ2-1; D remains unclear. Looked up from germline, CDR1 is LNHDA and CDR2 is SQIVND (reference sequence). V was pared by 5 bases and J by 5 bases, with 13 bases between. CDR3 length equals 14 residues. The CDR3 coding sequence is TGTGCCAGTAGTCCCCTGGACGGAGACAATGAGCAGTTCTTC. This sequence encodes CASSPLDGDNEQFF.

This clonotype has just a few counts. This rearrangement joins TRBV20-1 to TRBJ1-6, with D perhaps TRBD1 (5 bases). Trimming cost V 0 bases and J 9 bases, with 12 bases left between them. Germline V gives CDR1 DFQATT, CDR2 SNEGSKA (reference sequence). The CDR3 sequence is 14 residues long. As DNA, the CDR3 is TGCAGTGCTAGAGATTGGCAGGGCGTTTCACCCCTCCACTTT. It translates to CSARDWQGVSPLHF.

This clonotype was picked up a small number of times. The genes are TRBV19 and TRBJ2-3; possible D gene TRBD2, 7 bases. The CDR3 loop spans 14 amino acids. The V and J ends lost 6 bases and 4 bases respectively, with 14 bases between them. The germline CDR1 and CDR2 sequences are LNHDA and SQIVND (reference sequence). DNA of the CDR3: TGTGCCAGTAGATTGGGGAGGGGGGCAGATACGCAGTATTTT. Translation gives CASRLGRGADTQYF.

The table lists this clonotype with a few counts. CDR3 sequence (DNA): TGTGCCAGCAGTTACTCCCAGGGATCGAACACCGGGGAGCTGTTTTTT. It codes for CASSYSQGSNTGELFF. The V call is TRBV6-5, the J call TRBJ2-2; a weak D match, TRBD1 (5 bases). Trimming removed 0 bases at V and 0 bases at J, with 8 bases between. Germline-derived CDR1 and CDR2 are MNHEY and SVGAGI. CDR3 length: 16 amino acids.

This clonotype was detected only a few times. This chain joins TRBV20-1 and TRBJ1-2, with 7 bases that match TRBD1. The V gene end was trimmed by 3 bases and the J gene end by 4 bases; junction bases not matched to a gene: 8. The CDR3 length is 14 residues. Per germline, CDR1 DFQATT and CDR2 SNEGSKA (reference sequence). This CDR3 is CSARAGGGIYGYTF. The CDR3 bases are TGCAGTGCTAGGGCAGGGGGAGGGATCTATGGCTACACCTTC.

The rearrangement links TRBV7-9 to TRBJ2-7; D might be TRBD2 (5 bases). The CDR3 spans 13 residues. In germline, CDR1 is SEHNR, CDR2 FQNEAQ (reference sequence). V lost 6 bases, J lost 6 bases, and 15 bases lay in between. The CDR3, as DNA: TGTGCCAGCAGGCCACCGGAGGCGGTCGAGCAGTACTTC. Translating it yields CASRPPEAVEQYF.

The chain employs TRBV6-5 and TRBJ2-7; D is uncertain. The V gene lost 8 bases and the J gene lost 0 bases, with 5 bases spanning the gap. Germline V gene sequence: CDR1 MNHEY, CDR2 SVGAGI. The CDR3 runs to 11 residues. CDR3 DNA sequence: TGTGCCAGCGGATTCTCCTACGAGCAGTACTTC. It codes for CASGFSYEQYF.

This clonotype turned up a few times. CDR3 amino acids: CASSLTSGWTDTQYF. CDR3 nucleotides: TGTGCCAGCAGCTTAACGAGCGGGTGGACAGATACGCAGTATTTT. The rearrangement uses TRBV7-3 and TRBJ2-3; D is perhaps TRBD2 (6 bases). The germline gives CDR1 SGHTA, CDR2 FQGTGA. The CDR3 consists of 15 residues. Trimming removed 0 bases at V and 3 bases at J, with 10 bases between.